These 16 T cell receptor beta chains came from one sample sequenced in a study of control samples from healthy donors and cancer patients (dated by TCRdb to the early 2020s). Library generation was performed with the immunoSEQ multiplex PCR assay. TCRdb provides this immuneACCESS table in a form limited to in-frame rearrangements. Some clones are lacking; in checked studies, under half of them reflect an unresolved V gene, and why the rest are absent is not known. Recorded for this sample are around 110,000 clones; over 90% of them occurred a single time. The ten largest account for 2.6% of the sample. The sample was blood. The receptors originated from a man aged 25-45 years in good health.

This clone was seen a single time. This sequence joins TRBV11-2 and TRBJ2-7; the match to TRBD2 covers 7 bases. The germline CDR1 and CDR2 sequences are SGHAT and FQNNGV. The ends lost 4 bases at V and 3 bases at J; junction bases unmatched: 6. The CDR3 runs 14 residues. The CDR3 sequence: CASSSASGVYEQYV. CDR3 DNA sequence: TGTGCCAGCAGCTCCGCTAGCGGAGTCTACGAGCAGTACGTC.

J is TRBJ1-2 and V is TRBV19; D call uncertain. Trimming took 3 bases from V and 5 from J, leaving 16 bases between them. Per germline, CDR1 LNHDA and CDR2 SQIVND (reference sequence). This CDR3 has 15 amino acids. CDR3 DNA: TGTGCCAGTAGTATGCCCCCCTCGTCCTTATATGGCTACACCTTC. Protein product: CASSMPPSSLYGYTF. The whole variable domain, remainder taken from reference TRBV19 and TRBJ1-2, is DGGITQSPKYLFRKEGQNVTLSCEQNLNHDAMYWYRQDPGQGLRLIYYSQIVNDFQKGDIAEGYSVSREKKESFPLTVTSAQKNPTAFYLCASSMPPSSLYGYTFGSGTRLTVV.

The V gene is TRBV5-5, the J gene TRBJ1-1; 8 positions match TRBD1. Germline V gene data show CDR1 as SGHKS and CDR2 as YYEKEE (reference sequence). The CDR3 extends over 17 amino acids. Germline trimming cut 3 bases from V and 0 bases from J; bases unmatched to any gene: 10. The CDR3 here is CASSSGGGFDMNTEAFF. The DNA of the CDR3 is TGTGCCAGCAGCTCAGGGGGCGGTTTCGACATGAACACTGAAGCTTTCTTT.

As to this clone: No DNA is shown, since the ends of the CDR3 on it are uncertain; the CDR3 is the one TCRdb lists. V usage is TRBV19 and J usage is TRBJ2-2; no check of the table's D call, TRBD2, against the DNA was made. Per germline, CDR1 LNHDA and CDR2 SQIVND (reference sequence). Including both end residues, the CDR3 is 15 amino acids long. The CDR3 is CASTSGGRNTGELFF.

The CDR3: CASSTPGLTGDDNQPQHF. The CDR3 coding sequence is TGTGCCAGTAGTACCCCCGGCCTGACAGGGGATGACAATCAGCCCCAGCATTTT. The gene calls are TRBV19 and TRBJ1-5; 8 bases are a match to TRBD1. Trimming cost V 4 bases and J 3 bases; bases outside gene matches: 14. Germline lookup yields CDR1 LNHDA and CDR2 SQIVND (reference sequence). CDR3 length equals 18 residues. The entire variable domain, with the rest obtained from reference TRBV19 and TRBJ1-5, is as follows: DGGITQSPKYLFRKEGQNVTLSCEQNLNHDAMYWYRQDPGQGLRLIYYSQIVNDFQKGDIAEGYSVSREKKESFPLTVTSAQKNPTAFYLCASSTPGLTGDDNQPQHFGDGTRLSIL.

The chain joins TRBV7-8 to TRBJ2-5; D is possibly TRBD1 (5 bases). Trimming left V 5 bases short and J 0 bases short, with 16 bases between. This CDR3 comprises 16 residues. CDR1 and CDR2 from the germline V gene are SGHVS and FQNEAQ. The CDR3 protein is CASSHRGEGDQETQYF. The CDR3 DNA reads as TGTGCCAGCAGCCATAGGGGCGAAGGGGACCAAGAGACCCAGTACTTC.

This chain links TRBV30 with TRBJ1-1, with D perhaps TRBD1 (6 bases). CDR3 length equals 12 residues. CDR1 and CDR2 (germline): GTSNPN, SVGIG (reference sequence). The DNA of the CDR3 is TGTGCGGTCAGGGGCGGTGGTACTGAAGCTTTCTTT. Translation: CAVRGGGTEAFF.

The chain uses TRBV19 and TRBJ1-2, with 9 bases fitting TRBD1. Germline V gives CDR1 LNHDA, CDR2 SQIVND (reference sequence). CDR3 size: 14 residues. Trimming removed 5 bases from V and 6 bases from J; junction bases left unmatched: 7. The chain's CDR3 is CASSLPGQGNGYTF. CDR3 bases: TGTGCCAGTAGTCTGCCGGGACAGGGAAATGGCTACACCTTC.

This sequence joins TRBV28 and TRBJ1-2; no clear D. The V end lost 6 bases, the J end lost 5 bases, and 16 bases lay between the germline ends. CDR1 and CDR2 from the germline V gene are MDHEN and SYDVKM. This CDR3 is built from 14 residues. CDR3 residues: CASRPGREQYGYTF. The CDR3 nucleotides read TGTGCCAGCAGACCCGGACGGGAGCAATATGGCTACACCTTC.

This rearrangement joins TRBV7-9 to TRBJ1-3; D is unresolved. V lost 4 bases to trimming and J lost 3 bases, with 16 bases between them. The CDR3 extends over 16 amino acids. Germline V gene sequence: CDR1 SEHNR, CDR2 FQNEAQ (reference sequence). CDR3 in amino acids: CASSSRTLEGGNTIYF. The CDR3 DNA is TGTGCCAGCAGCTCCCGGACTCTGGAAGGTGGAAACACCATATATTTT.

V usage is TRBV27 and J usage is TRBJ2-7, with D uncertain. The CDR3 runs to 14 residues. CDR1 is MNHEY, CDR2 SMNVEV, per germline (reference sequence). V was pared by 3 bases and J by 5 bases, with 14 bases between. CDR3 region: CASSFAQVDDEQYF. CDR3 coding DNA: TGTGCCAGCAGTTTTGCCCAGGTCGATGACGAGCAGTACTTC.

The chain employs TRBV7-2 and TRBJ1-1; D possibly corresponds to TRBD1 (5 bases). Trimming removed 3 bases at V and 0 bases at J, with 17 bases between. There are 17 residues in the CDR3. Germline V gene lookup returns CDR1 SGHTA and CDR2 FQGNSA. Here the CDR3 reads CASSLETWGIMNTEAFF. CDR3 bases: TGTGCCAGCAGCTTGGAGACCTGGGGGATCATGAACACTGAAGCTTTCTTT.

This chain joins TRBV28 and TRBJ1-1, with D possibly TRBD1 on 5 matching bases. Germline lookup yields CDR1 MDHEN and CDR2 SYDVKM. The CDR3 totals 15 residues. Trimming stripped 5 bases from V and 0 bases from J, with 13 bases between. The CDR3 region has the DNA TGTGCCAGCAGTGGATTATTGGGGGTGAACACTGAAGCTTTCTTT. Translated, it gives CASSGLLGVNTEAFF. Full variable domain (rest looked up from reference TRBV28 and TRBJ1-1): DVKVTQSSRYLVKRTGEKVFLECVQDMDHENMFWYRQDPGLGLRLIYFSYDVKMKEKGDIPEGYSVSREKKERFSLILESASTNQTSMYLCASSGLLGVNTEAFFGQGTRLTVV.

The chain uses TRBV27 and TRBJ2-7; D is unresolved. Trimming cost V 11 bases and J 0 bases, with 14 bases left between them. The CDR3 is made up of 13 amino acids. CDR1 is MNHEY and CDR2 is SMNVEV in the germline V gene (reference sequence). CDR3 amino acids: CARRGMSSYEQYV. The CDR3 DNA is TGTGCCCGCCGTGGGATGAGCTCCTACGAGCAGTACGTC.

CDR3: CASLLSKGGGGTQYF. The CDR3 bases are TGTGCCAGCCTCCTCTCAAAGGGAGGCGGCGGGACCCAGTACTTC. The chain uses TRBV6-5 and TRBJ2-5; a possible D gene is TRBD2 (6 bases). Trimming stripped 8 bases from V and 7 bases from J, with 23 bases between. The V gene's germline CDR1 is MNHEY and CDR2 SVGAGI. This CDR3 region has 15 residues.

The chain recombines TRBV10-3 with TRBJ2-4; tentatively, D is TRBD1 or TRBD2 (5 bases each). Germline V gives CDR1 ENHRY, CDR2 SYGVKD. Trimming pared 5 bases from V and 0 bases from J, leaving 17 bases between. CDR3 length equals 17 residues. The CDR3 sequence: CAISPRAVGTAKNIQYF. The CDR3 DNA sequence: TGTGCCATCAGTCCCCGGGCCGTGGGGACAGCCAAAAACATTCAGTACTTC.